The clone carrying this T cell receptor beta chain appeared many times. Its antigen is as yet unknown. Sample time point: patch test 1, 2 weeks after DPC sensitization. Treatment denoted: therapeutic diphenylcyclopropenone sensitization with weekly scalp DPC. Unfractionated whole blood served as the source for total RNA extraction. TCRdb recomputed calls from the RACE reads with MiXCR, one row per CDR3 protein. The sample holds 30,000 to 40,000 distinct CDR3 sequences, around 6.4% seen once. These data belong to a study of human T cells and chemical hapten exposure. Study background: Patch tests put 0.01% DPC on the upper back, read at 6 days. Study-level points and caveats: Healthy individuals' immune responses may differ from those of donors, who had alopecia.

Germline assignment: CDR1 SEHNR and CDR2 FQNEAQ (reference sequence). Trimming pared 4 bases from V and 8 bases from J, leaving 18 bases between. The CDR3 runs 15 residues. V and J are TRBV7-9 and TRBJ2-1; the D gene could be TRBD1 or TRBD2 (6 bases each). The clonotype was recovered from a woman in her 30s with alopecia areata. Some clones in this sample may be carry-over from other donors' samples. The sample was whole blood, taken in connection with sensitization to the hapten diphenylcyclopropenone (DPC). As DNA, the CDR3 is TGTGCCAGCAGCTCTGACAGGTCTGGAGGGGATGAGCAGTTCTTC. Translating it yields CASSSDRSGGDEQFF.